This is a list of T cell receptor beta chains from one sample in a study of OX40 agonist ivuxolimab in advanced cancers. Sequenced by immunoSEQ multiplex PCR; TCRdb stores in-frame clones only, minus some. The top ten hold approximately 0.98% of the sample, which has more than 65,000 clones, about 87% seen once. Sequences were derived from CD4+ or CD8+ T cells sorted from blood, sampled in a trial of the OX40 agonist ivuxolimab. These receptors all stem from an adult with an advanced solid tumor such as melanoma, head and neck, liver or kidney cancer. Each CDR3 is given with its conserved first and last residue.

V gene,J gene,CDR3 protein
TRBV6-1,TRBJ2-5,CASSARRGELVETQYF
TRBV7-2,TRBJ2-7,CASSLHRETEQYF
TRBV7-8,TRBJ1-1,CASSSLRGNTEAFF
TRBV19,TRBJ1-5,CASTRTDYSNQPQHF
TRBV28,TRBJ1-5,CASSLEAGGQPQHF
TRBV19,TRBJ1-2,CASSLGHYGYTF
TRBV18,TRBJ2-2,CASSPPNTGELFF
TRBV7-8,TRBJ1-1,CASSDEGGTEAFF
TRBV25-1,TRBJ1-1,CASRQGQGVGNTEAFF
TRBV10-3,TRBJ1-5,CATRLRQDQPQHF
TRBV11-3,TRBJ2-7,CASSLGSYEQYF
TRBV4-1,TRBJ2-2,CASSQQGRNTGELFF
TRBV28,TRBJ1-1,CASSFGGDLNTEAFF
TRBV30,TRBJ1-1,CAWSDTLSQDRGHFKNTEAFF
TRBV5-4,TRBJ2-6,CASSPGIPGGANVLTF
TRBV15,TRBJ2-5,CATSRDTGEETQYF
TRBV5-5,TRBJ2-3,CASSRGDSTDTQYF
TRBV29-1,TRBJ1-1,CSGAGTGVVWGTEAFF
TRBV19,TRBJ1-5,CASSSTGAYSNQPQHF
TRBV13,TRBJ1-6,CASSPGQDNSPLHF
TRBV18,TRBJ2-1,CASSPGQGTYNEQFF
TRBV6-1,TRBJ1-5,CASKGLRQPQHF
TRBV5-5,TRBJ2-1,CASSWIGGDEQFF
TRBV6-5,TRBJ2-7,CASSQTSGSKYEQYF
TRBV13,TRBJ1-1,CASSLHLGRVDTEAFF
TRBV5-6,TRBJ2-2,CASSLAAGELFF
TRBV10-1,TRBJ2-3,CASSESGPDTQYF
TRBV5-1,TRBJ1-3,CASSLDHQRGGNTIYF
TRBV4-3,TRBJ2-1,CASSQDRGIAGGPNYNEQFF
TRBV19,TRBJ1-5,CASSITAGFNQPQHF
TRBV9,TRBJ2-3,CASSVLPGQGMSTDTQYF
TRBV6-5,TRBJ1-1,CASSSPSGAYTEAFF
TRBV27,TRBJ2-3,CASSLWVAGADTQYF
TRBV4-2,TRBJ2-5,CASSQGVGVETQYF
TRBV28,TRBJ2-2,CASNTPQGAVGELFF
TRBV19,TRBJ1-1,CASSPDSTYTEAFF
TRBV7-9,TRBJ2-7,CASSNPARGSYEQYF
TRBV6-7,TRBJ1-1,CASRDRQNTEAFF
TRBV27,TRBJ2-2,CASTSGAAGTGELFF
TRBV11-2,TRBJ2-1,CASSLDPTGGAEQFF
TRBV10-1,TRBJ2-1,CASSPGVRNEQFF